The present T cell receptor (beta chain) was sequenced within a study of blood T cell repertoires in COVID-19. About the research overall: COVID-19 samples collected from the United States, Italy and Spain covered acute and convalescent phases. Sources were T cells, B-cell-depleted T cells, or PBMCs; the material itself was cDNA or gDNA.

This CDR3 spans 15 amino acids. V lost 4 bases, J lost 5 bases, and 8 bases stayed unmatched. Germline assignment: CDR1 MDHEN and CDR2 SYDVKM. As processed by the authors: For nucleated cells, counts were estimated from reference gene primer amplification. The protocol was immunoSEQ multiplex PCR, while the TCRdb copy is restricted to in-frame clones and leaves out a portion. Clone size and the V and J calls come from that table; the DNA yielded D and trimming. There are roughly 150,000 clones in the sample; 80% occur only once, and 0.45% to 0.6% lies in the top ten. The genes are TRBV28 and TRBJ2-5; 9 positions agree with TRBD1. This clonotype was obtained from a man in his fifties or sixties with acute or convalescent COVID-19. The sequencing input was peripheral blood. The CDR3 loop is CASSSPGQGYETQYF. The DNA for the CDR3 is TGTGCCAGCAGTTCACCCGGACAGGGGTACGAGACCCAGTACTTC.